The clone carrying this T cell receptor beta chain showed up just a few times. This specimen comes from a study of blood T cell repertoires in COVID-19. Assay used: immunoSEQ multiplex PCR; TCRdb lists only in-frame clones, some missing. The data show 180,000 or so clones, about four fifths seen once. This TCR came from a woman aged 40 to 50 with COVID-19, enrolled during active disease. What was sequenced was peripheral blood.

CDR3 sequence reads: CASGLTGNTEAFF. CDR3 nucleotides: TGTGCCAGCGGCTTAACAGGGAACACTGAAGCTTTCTTT. The J gene is TRBJ1-1, the V gene TRBV2; tentative D call: TRBD1 (5 bases). Between the trimmed V and J ends, which lost 8 bases and 1 base, there was a span of 11 bases. CDR3 length equals 13 residues. Germline V gene lookup returns CDR1 SNHLY and CDR2 FYNNEI.